This TCR beta chain was retrieved from a study of early T cells in non-severe SARS-CoV-2 infection. Looking at the study overall: Sequencing of bulk RNA from unsorted whole blood was done, without chain pairing.

In the library, individual cDNA molecules carried attached unique molecular identifiers. TCRdb re-called the 5' RACE reads with MiXCR, one entry per CDR3 protein. The table has 80,000 to 100,000 distinct CDR3 sequences, approximately 14% seen once. The study's findings and limits: Anti-spike CD8 specificities were favored by VDJdb matching, whose results missed private and CD4 specificities.

Points on this clonotype: The antigen is unknown.

CDR1 is SGHRS and CDR2 is YFSETQ in the germline V gene. The CDR3 is made up of 11 amino acids. V lost 5 bases, J lost 5 bases, and 8 bases lay in between. This TCR derives from an adult who was a healthcare worker with PCR-confirmed SARS-CoV-2 infection or an uninfected control (not recorded which). The source material was whole blood. The rearrangement uses TRBV5-1 and TRBJ2-7; D gene ambiguous. The CDR3 bases are TGCGCCAGCAGTCGTGGGGACGAGCAGTACTTC. Translating gives CASSRGDEQYF. The whole variable domain, filled in from reference TRBV5-1 and TRBJ2-7, reads KAGVTQTPRYLIKTRGQQVTLSCSPISGHRSVSWYQQTPGQGLQFLFEYFSETQRNKGNFPGRFSGRQFSNSRSEMNVSTLELGDSALYLCASSRGDEQYFGPGTRLTVT.